These 22 T cell receptor beta chains share one sample of origin, sequenced in a study of cytomegalovirus exposure and HLA in healthy donors. The PCR had 60 Vbeta and 13 Jbeta primers. Sequencing used immunoSEQ multiplex PCR; TCRdb keeps in-frame clones, though not all of them. Seen here are 70,000 or so clones, 80% to 90% observed once, and the top ten hold around 10%. Material: PBMCs. Receptors were obtained from a woman under 40 in good health and CMV-seropositive.

The chain couples TRBV9 to TRBJ2-2, with 7 bases aligning to TRBD2. The CDR3 length is 15 residues. From germline, CDR1 is SGDLS and CDR2 YYNGEE. V was pared by 2 bases and J by 2 bases, with 3 bases of the junction left unmatched. The CDR3 spells CASSVGGLNTGELFF. The CDR3 DNA reads TGTGCCAGCAGCGTCGGGGGACTAAACACCGGGGAGCTGTTTTTT.

This clone was picked up one time. The chain carries TRBV11-2 and TRBJ2-7; 9 bases fit TRBD1. CDR1 and CDR2 (germline): SGHAT, FQNNGV. V shed 5 bases and J 6 bases; nucleotides not matched to a gene: 5. The CDR3 has 13 residues. Here the CDR3 reads CASSPDRGVEQYF. The CDR3 coding sequence is TGTGCCAGCAGCCCCGACAGGGGGGTCGAGCAGTACTTC. The full variable domain, rest sourced from reference TRBV11-2 and TRBJ2-7, is EAGVAQSPRYKIIEKRQSVAFWCNPISGHATLYWYQQILGQGPKLLIQFQNNGVVDDSQLPKDRFSAERLKGVDSTLKIQPAKLEDSAVYLCASSPDRGVEQYFGPGTRLTVT.

The V call is TRBV4-1, the J call TRBJ1-1; TRBD1 agrees at 7 bases. Germline CDR1 reads MGHRA; CDR2 reads YSYEKL. The length of the CDR3 is 17 residues. V shed 1 base and J 2 bases; nucleotides not matched to a gene: 10. The CDR3, as DNA: TGCGCCAGCAGCCAAGCTCTCGTGGGACAGAGCAACACTGAAGCTTTCTTT. Translated, it gives CASSQALVGQSNTEAFF.

This chain connects TRBV14 to TRBJ1-4; TRBD1 might be the D (5 bases). CDR1 and CDR2 from the germline V gene are SGHDN and FVKESK. V dropped 4 bases and J dropped 8 bases, with 20 bases sitting between them. The CDR3 runs to 16 residues. DNA of the CDR3: TGTGCCAGCAGCCTCATTAAGTCGGGGGATAGAGAAAAACTGTTTTTT. Its translation is CASSLIKSGDREKLFF.

This CDR3 is CASGQGTNYGYTF. DNA of the CDR3: TGCGCCAGCGGGCAGGGGACGAACTATGGCTACACCTTC. The chain combines TRBV10-2 with TRBJ1-2; tentative D call: TRBD1 (6 bases). The germline gives CDR1 WSHSY, CDR2 SAAADI. The V and J ends lost 8 bases and 2 bases respectively, with 12 bases between them. This CDR3 is 13 amino acids long.

The chain is built from TRBV6-5 and TRBJ2-3, with a possible D match to TRBD2 (5 bases). Germline V lookup: CDR1 MNHEY, CDR2 SVGAGI. V shed 2 bases and J shed 5 bases, with 5 bases lying between them. CDR3 length: 12 amino acids. The CDR3 is CASSYAGDTQYF. The CDR3 DNA sequence: TGTGCCAGCAGTTACGCGGGAGATACGCAGTATTTT.

The gene calls are TRBV28 and TRBJ2-3, with D maybe TRBD2 (5 bases). Germline CDR1 is MDHEN and CDR2 is SYDVKM. This CDR3 has 19 residues. V was cut by 6 bases and J by 2 bases, with 27 bases left in between. CDR3 DNA: TGTGCCAGCAGGTCGCGACCCCTGAGGGATGTGTCAATCACAGATACGCAGTATTTT. Its protein product is CASRSRPLRDVSITDTQYF.

The chain links TRBV6-1 to TRBJ1-1, with D unresolved. Trimming removed 7 bases from V and 11 bases from J, with 20 bases in between. This CDR3 has 13 residues. CDR1 is MNHNS and CDR2 is SASEGT in the germline V gene. CDR3 nucleotide sequence: TGTGCCAGCACCATAGAGGGTCAGCTTCGGGCTTTCTTT. It encodes CASTIEGQLRAFF.

The V and J genes are TRBV2 and TRBJ2-1, with TRBD1 identical over 8 bases. Germline V CDR1 and CDR2: SNHLY, FYNNEI. The V and J ends lost 11 bases and 9 bases, in that order; junction bases with no gene match: 12. This CDR3 comprises 13 residues. Here the CDR3 DNA reads TGTGCCTACACAGGGGGAACGGTAGGTGAGCAGTTCTTC. This codes for CAYTGGTVGEQFF.

A few counts support this clone. Written as DNA, the CDR3 is TGTGCCACCAGGACAGGGCACTCTGGGGCCAACGTCCTGACTTTC. Encoded protein: CATRTGHSGANVLTF. The chain couples TRBV19 to TRBJ2-6, with 8 bases fitting TRBD1. CDR3 length equals 15 residues. V trimming: 10 bases; J trimming: 0 bases; junction bases outside the gene matches: 5. Per the germline V gene, CDR1 is LNHDA and CDR2 is SQIVND (reference sequence).

V usage is TRBV27 and J usage is TRBJ2-1, with a tentative D call TRBD2 (6 bases). The CDR3 loop spans 15 amino acids. The germline V and J ends were trimmed by 3 bases and 7 bases, with 16 bases remaining between them. CDR1 is MNHEY, CDR2 SMNVEV, per germline (reference sequence). CDR3 region: CASSLVGGSGNEQFF. The CDR3 DNA follows: TGTGCCAGCAGTTTGGTGGGAGGAAGCGGAAATGAGCAGTTCTTC.

The J gene is TRBJ2-3, the V gene TRBV15, with TRBD2 matching 7 bases. This CDR3 comprises 15 residues. Germline lookup yields CDR1 LNHNV and CDR2 YYDKDF (reference sequence). V was clipped by 1 base and J by 6 bases; unmatched bases: 7. The DNA of the CDR3 is TGTGCCACCAGCAGAGTACGGGAGGCCGTTGATACGCAGTATTTT. It yields the protein CATSRVREAVDTQYF.

J is TRBJ1-1 and V is TRBV6-1; possibly TRBD1 for D (5 bases). V lost 3 bases and J 7 bases, leaving 15 bases between the germline ends. This CDR3 region has 14 residues. Germline CDR1 MNHNS, CDR2 SASEGT. CDR3 amino acids: CASSEIRQTDEAFF. In DNA form, the CDR3 reads TGTGCCAGCAGTGAGATAAGACAGACCGATGAAGCTTTCTTT.

This chain connects TRBV7-9 to TRBJ1-4; D gene ambiguous. The germline V and J ends were trimmed by 1 base and 2 bases, with 8 bases remaining between them. The CDR3 is 15 residues long. CDR1 is SEHNR and CDR2 is FQNEAQ in the germline V gene (reference sequence). CDR3 region: CASSLDQVTNEKLFF. CDR3 DNA sequence: TGTGCCAGCAGCTTAGACCAGGTGACTAATGAAAAACTGTTTTTT.

The genes are TRBV21-1 and TRBJ2-7; no DNA check was done on the table's D call, TRBD2. TRBV21-1 is given as a pseudogene. The CDR3 covers 16 residues. CDR3 region: CARAFGLAGIYYEQYF. CDR3 sequence (DNA): TGTGCCAGAGCCTTCGGACTAGCGGGGATATACTACGAGCAGTACTTC.

Concerning this clone itself: The sample holds other DNA sequences that translate to the same CDR3. The rearrangement links TRBV28 to TRBJ1-5, with TRBD1 matching 8 bases. The CDR3 is 17 amino acids. Germline CDR1 reads MDHEN; CDR2 reads SYDVKM. The trim removed 4 bases at V and 0 bases at J, leaving 8 bases unmatched. The CDR3 sequence is CASSSVEQGVSNQPQHF. The CDR3 region has the DNA TGTGCCAGCAGTTCCGTTGAACAGGGGGTTAGCAATCAGCCCCAGCATTTT.

The V call is TRBV6-6, the J call TRBJ1-1; D gene ambiguous. V lost 5 bases and J lost 4, with 14 bases in between. The CDR3 has 14 residues. Germline V gene lookup returns CDR1 MNHNY and CDR2 SVGAGI (reference sequence). The CDR3 spells CASSGGIRSTEAFF. CDR3 DNA: TGTGCCAGCAGTGGAGGGATACGGAGCACTGAAGCTTTCTTT.

This clone was detected only a few times. This chain joins TRBV6-6 and TRBJ2-3; tentative D call: TRBD2 (6 bases). The V end lost 5 bases, the J end lost 10 bases, and 13 bases lay between the germline ends. CDR1 and CDR2 from the germline V gene are MNHNY and SVGAGI (reference sequence). CDR3 length: 12 amino acids. CDR3 bases: TGTGCCAGCAGTCGCCCTAGCGATCCGCAGTATTTT. This sequence encodes CASSRPSDPQYF.

This sequence joins TRBV7-9 and TRBJ2-1; weak D call: TRBD1 (6 bases). The CDR3 contains 8 residues. Germline V gene lookup returns CDR1 SEHNR and CDR2 FQNEAQ (reference sequence). V was pared by 11 bases and J by 15 bases, with 11 bases between. CDR3 DNA sequence: TGTGCCGGGGGCGACCCGTTCTTC. This sequence encodes CAGGDPFF.

The gene calls are TRBV6-5 and TRBJ1-2; D remains ambiguous. Germline CDR1 reads MNHEY; CDR2 reads SVGAGI. Trimming shortened V by 8 bases and J by 6 bases, and 13 bases separated the two germline ends. This CDR3 contains 12 residues. The CDR3 sequence: CASGEVINGYTF. CDR3 coding DNA: TGTGCCAGCGGCGAGGTAATCAATGGCTACACCTTC.

The genes are TRBV19 and TRBJ2-3; the D is unclear. In germline, CDR1 is LNHDA, CDR2 SQIVND (reference sequence). The V end was cut by 3 bases, the J end by 2 bases, with 9 bases between. This CDR3 comprises 14 residues. DNA for the CDR3: TGTGCCAGTAGTATGGTGGCCTTCACAGATACGCAGTATTTT. The encoded protein is CASSMVAFTDTQYF.

The CDR3: CASSEKSYNEQFF. In DNA, the CDR3 is TGTGCCAGCAGTGAAAAGAGCTACAATGAGCAGTTCTTC. This chain links TRBV6-1 with TRBJ2-1; no reliable D call. Trimming took 2 bases from V and 3 from J, leaving 5 bases between them. The length of the CDR3 is 13 residues. CDR1 is MNHNS and CDR2 is SASEGT in the germline V gene.